This T cell receptor (beta chain) was captured in a study of neurological immune-mediated disorders. TCRdb fed the 5' RACE reads into MiXCR, producing one record per CDR3 protein. The table shows about 80,000 distinct CDR3 sequences, with about 5.5% occurring only once. The CDR3 sequence is 13 residues long. From germline, CDR1 is SEHNR and CDR2 FQNEAQ (reference sequence). In its sample, this clonotype was seen many times. One end of the junction fails to match germline, which may point to a read error. The sequence came from a woman aged 25 to 45 with multiple sclerosis. The specimen sequenced was PBMCs. This sequence joins TRBV7-9 and TRBJ2-3; TRBD2 matches at 8 bases. The CDR3: CASSLEGTSGAHF. As DNA, the CDR3 is TGTGCCAGCAGCTTAGAAGGGACTAGTGGGGCGCATTTT.